This entry lists 6 T cell receptor beta chains sequenced from one sample in a study of T cells in Graves' hyperthyroidism and ophthalmopathy. Amplification yielded TCR beta CDR3 regions, with RNA transcripts as the source. The TCR CDR3 was amplified in a first-round RT-PCR using the HTBI primer set. TCRdb processed the multiplex PCR reads anew with MiXCR; each CDR3 protein has one entry. The sample has over 550,000 distinct CDR3 sequences, over 15% seen once. What was sequenced was blood. These receptors originate from a woman younger than 30 with Graves' hyperthyroidism.

This clonotype was seen a few times. The rearrangement links TRBV4-1 to TRBJ1-1; no reliable D call. Trimming pared 0 bases from V and 8 bases from J, leaving 16 bases between. The CDR3 is 15 amino acids. Germline CDR1 reads MGHRA; CDR2 reads YSYEKL. In DNA, the CDR3 is TGCGCCAGCAGCCAAGATCCCGCGTTGGTCACCGAAGCTTTCTTT. Its translation: CASSQDPALVTEAFF.

This clonotype was detected ten times or more. The J gene is TRBJ2-7, the V gene TRBV20-1; 16 bases fit TRBD2. The CDR3 covers 16 residues. The V segment lost 3 bases and the J segment 4 bases; nucleotides outside the gene matches: 6. Germline assignment: CDR1 DFQATT and CDR2 SNEGSKA (reference sequence). CDR3 coding DNA: TGCAGTGCTAGGTGGGGACTAGCGGGAGGGCCGTACGAGCAGTACTTC. Translation: CSARWGLAGGPYEQYF.

The chain has TRBV5-1 and TRBJ2-7; D unclear. Germline CDR1 is SGHRS and CDR2 is YFSETQ. This CDR3 contains 14 residues. The V gene lost 4 bases and the J gene lost 3 bases, with 14 bases spanning the gap. CDR3 DNA sequence: TGCGCCAGCAGCCAAGTACTGGGTCTCTACGAGCAGTACTTC. Its translation: CASSQVLGLYEQYF.

The rearrangement joins TRBV10-3 to TRBJ2-2; D unresolved. Germline assignment: CDR1 ENHRY and CDR2 SYGVKD. With 8 bases removed from V and 2 bases from J, the gap between germline ends came to 6 bases. CDR3 size: 12 residues. The CDR3 reads CAISPNTGELFF. In DNA form, the CDR3 reads TGTGCCATCTCTCCAAACACCGGGGAGCTGTTTTTT.

This clonotype was observed a few times. The genes are TRBV7-6 and TRBJ2-1, with 9 bases aligning to TRBD2. CDR1 is SGHVS and CDR2 is FNYEAQ in the germline V gene. Trimming cost V 5 bases and J 5 bases; bases outside gene matches: 16. The length of the CDR3 is 18 residues. CDR3 sequence: CASSREVTSGLKNNEQFF. The CDR3 nucleotides read TGTGCCAGCAGCCGAGAGGTGACTAGCGGCTTAAAAAACAATGAGCAGTTCTTC.

The chain employs TRBV7-9 and TRBJ1-5; a possible D gene is TRBD1 (5 bases). V shed 1 base and J shed 11 bases, with 18 bases lying between them. There are 15 residues in the CDR3. The germline gives CDR1 SEHNR, CDR2 FQNEAQ (reference sequence). The CDR3 is CASSLEGASITAQHF. The CDR3 bases are TGTGCCAGCAGCTTAGAAGGGGCGTCCATCACGGCCCAGCATTTT.